This T cell receptor beta chain was observed in a study of T cells after yellow fever vaccination. On the study more broadly: Some fractions had low cell numbers, and these were prepared with SMART-Seq v4 Ultra Low Input.

Each CDR3 protein gets one entry after TCRdb re-called the 5' RACE reads with MiXCR. The sample yields approximately 610,000 distinct CDR3 sequences, about 15% seen once. This clonotype was counted at least ten times. Sequencing used PBMCs, obtained about 5 days after the first yellow fever vaccination. The TCR was taken from a man younger than 30 who received the YFV17D yellow fever vaccine.

The DNA for the CDR3 is TGTGCCAGCAGCACGAGGGAGACCCAGTACTTC. This encodes CASSTRETQYF. V is TRBV7-2 and J is TRBJ2-5; no firm D call. V lost 5 bases, J lost 5 bases, and 6 bases lay in between. The germline CDR1 and CDR2 sequences are SGHTA and FQGNSA. The CDR3 has 11 residues.